The next 26 T cell receptor beta chains were all read from a single sample in a study of CD8+ T cells in alopecia areata. In each case, RNA was isolated and then reverse transcribed into cDNA as the sequencing template. Repertoires were generated with immunoSEQ multiplex PCR, while TCRdb's copy carries only in-frame clones and drops some. The sample has approximately 180,000 clones, around three fifths seen once. Sequencing used CD4+ T cells sorted from blood, obtained at week 0. Receptors originate from a human donor with alopecia areata.

This clone has only a few counts. The sample contains more than one DNA sequence encoding this CDR3. The chain links TRBV29-1 to TRBJ2-1; 8 positions agree with TRBD1. The CDR3 extends over 12 amino acids. Germline CDR1 reads SQVTM; CDR2 reads ANQGSEA. The ends lost 6 bases at V and 4 bases at J; junction bases unmatched: 2. The CDR3 DNA is TGCAGCGTGGGACAGGTTTACAATGAGCAGTTCTTC. Residues: CSVGQVYNEQFF.

The chain has TRBV30 and TRBJ1-5, with a tentative D call TRBD1 (6 bases). Looked up from germline, CDR1 is GTSNPN and CDR2 is SVGIG (reference sequence). V was pared by 4 bases and J by 2 bases, with 12 bases between. The length of the CDR3 is 14 residues. The CDR3 region has the DNA TGTGCCTGGAAGGGGGGAACCGGCAATCAGCCCCAGCATTTT. Its protein is CAWKGGTGNQPQHF.

This clone turned up a few times. The V and J genes are TRBV29-1 and TRBJ2-5; 9 positions match TRBD2. J was trimmed by 1 base and V by 6 bases; bases with no gene match: 3. In germline, CDR1 is SQVTM, CDR2 ANQGSEA. The CDR3 has 13 residues. In DNA form, the CDR3 reads TGCAGCGTGCGTAGCGGGGGCCAAGAGACCCAGTACTTC. Its protein is CSVRSGGQETQYF. The full variable domain, its missing parts supplied by reference TRBV29-1 and TRBJ2-5, is SAVISQKPSRDICQRGTSLTIQCQVDSQVTMMFWYRQQPGQSLTLIATANQGSEATYESGFVIDKFPISRPNLTFSTLTVSNMSPEDSSIYLCSVRSGGQETQYFGPGTRLLVL.

The gene calls are TRBV27 and TRBJ2-6; 8 nucleotides agree with TRBD1. The CDR3 covers 18 residues. Germline CDR1 is MNHEY and CDR2 is SMNVEV (reference sequence). J lost 0 bases, V lost 3 bases, and 7 bases had no gene match. CDR3 nucleotide sequence: TGTGCCAGCAGTTTCCTCCGGGACAGGTTCTCTGGGGCCAACGTCCTGACTTTC. Translating it yields CASSFLRDRFSGANVLTF.

The genes are TRBV6-5 and TRBJ2-5; 7 bases match TRBD1. With V trimmed by 5 bases and J by 5 bases, 5 bases remained unmatched. Per the germline V gene, CDR1 is MNHEY and CDR2 is SVGAGI. This CDR3 contains 13 residues. Written as DNA, the CDR3 is TGTGCCAGCAGTCGACAGGGCGGTGAGACCCAGTACTTC. As protein: CASSRQGGETQYF.

The table lists this clone with a few counts. DNA of the CDR3: TGCAGCGCTGGTTTCGAGACAGGATACAATGAGCAGTTCTTC. This gives the protein CSAGFETGYNEQFF. V gene TRBV29-1 combines with J gene TRBJ2-1; D might be TRBD1 (6 bases). Trimming removed 7 bases from V and 4 bases from J, with 17 bases in between. This CDR3 has 14 amino acids. Germline lookup yields CDR1 SQVTM and CDR2 ANQGSEA.

The CDR3 spells CSAQGAGGTEAFF. The CDR3 DNA follows: TGCAGCGCTCAAGGGGCAGGCGGCACTGAAGCTTTCTTT. This sequence joins TRBV29-1 and TRBJ1-1; tentatively, D is TRBD1 (5 bases). This CDR3 has 13 residues. Trimming took off 7 bases at V and 4 bases at J, with 16 bases between the two ends. CDR1 and CDR2 (germline): SQVTM, ANQGSEA.

The gene calls are TRBV15 and TRBJ1-1; 9 nucleotides match TRBD1. V was pared by 1 base and J by 10 bases, with 10 bases of the junction left unmatched. Germline loops: CDR1 LNHNV, CDR2 YYDKDF (reference sequence). The CDR3 sequence is 15 residues long. The CDR3 sequence is CATSRGPGQGDGAFF. The CDR3 DNA follows: TGTGCCACCAGCAGAGGACCGGGACAGGGTGACGGAGCTTTCTTT.

This clone was found a few times. The chain recombines TRBV7-2 with TRBJ2-1, with D tentatively TRBD1 (5 bases). Trimming left V 5 bases short and J 5 bases short, with 19 bases between. The CDR3 loop spans 16 amino acids. The germline V gene has CDR1 SGHTA and CDR2 FQGNSA. Here the CDR3 DNA reads TGTGCCAGCAGCCGGACCTTTGGGGCTGGGGACAATGAGCAGTTCTTC. Translated, it gives CASSRTFGAGDNEQFF.

As regards this clone: The identical CDR3 is also encoded by other nucleotide sequences in the sample. CDR3 region: CAWSVRGSPLHF. Written as DNA, the CDR3 is TGTGCCTGGAGTGTAAGAGGTTCACCCCTCCACTTT. The gene calls are TRBV30 and TRBJ1-6; D unresolved. Trimming left V 0 bases short and J 9 bases short, with 6 bases between. The CDR3 extends over 12 amino acids. Germline CDR1 is GTSNPN and CDR2 is SVGIG (reference sequence).

This chain uses TRBV30 with TRBJ1-1, with D possibly matching TRBD1 (5 bases). The V gene lost 5 bases and the J gene lost 1 base, with 11 bases spanning the gap. This CDR3 has 13 residues. CDR1 and CDR2 (germline): GTSNPN, SVGIG (reference sequence). In DNA, the CDR3 is TGTGCCTGGGCGGGGAGGGGGAACACTGAAGCTTTCTTT. This codes for CAWAGRGNTEAFF.

The rearrangement links TRBV27 to TRBJ1-6, with D hard to call. The germline gives CDR1 MNHEY, CDR2 SMNVEV (reference sequence). The CDR3 is 14 amino acids. V lost 4 bases and J lost 7, with 11 bases in between. As DNA, the CDR3 is TGTGCCAGCAGTTCATGGGCCGAGAATTCACCCCTCCACTTT. This translates into CASSSWAENSPLHF.

To note about this clone: Within the sample, other DNA sequences also encode this same CDR3. The CDR3 loop is CAISGGTEAFF. The CDR3 bases are TGTGCCATCAGTGGGGGTACTGAAGCTTTCTTT. The J gene is TRBJ1-1, the V gene TRBV10-3; no firm D call. The V gene lost 4 bases and the J gene lost 5 bases, with 5 bases spanning the gap. CDR3 length equals 11 residues. The V gene's germline CDR1 is ENHRY and CDR2 SYGVKD.

This clone was seen repeatedly, ten times or more. The rearrangement joins TRBV7-9 to TRBJ2-1; D could derive from TRBD1 or TRBD2 (5 bases each). The CDR3 is made up of 15 amino acids. With 5 bases removed from V and 9 bases from J, the gap between germline ends came to 20 bases. The germline V gene encodes CDR1 SEHNR and CDR2 FQNEAQ (reference sequence). The CDR3 DNA follows: TGTGCCAGCAGCCAGAGGGGCCCTACGGCGATTGAGCAGTTCTTC. Its protein product is CASSQRGPTAIEQFF.

The genes are TRBV7-8 and TRBJ2-7; TRBD1 agrees at 10 bases. The J segment lost 6 bases and the V segment lost 4 bases, leaving 12 bases of the junction unmatched. The CDR3 contains 16 residues. Germline assignment: CDR1 SGHVS and CDR2 FQNEAQ. The CDR3 DNA is TGTGCCAGCAGCTCTTACCCCGGGACAGGGGTTGTCGAGCAGTACTTC. Translation gives CASSSYPGTGVVEQYF.

This chain links TRBV15 with TRBJ1-2; 7 bases match TRBD1. This CDR3 has 13 amino acids. Per germline, CDR1 LNHNV and CDR2 YYDKDF (reference sequence). The junction had 6 bases not matched to a gene; V was cut back by 3 bases and J by 8 bases. CDR3 DNA: TGTGCCACCAGCAGGACAGGGCTGGAAGGCTACACCTTC. It specifies CATSRTGLEGYTF.

The chain links TRBV11-2 to TRBJ2-7; D tentatively reads TRBD1 or TRBD2 (6 bases each). Germline CDR1 SGHAT, CDR2 FQNNGV. The V and J ends lost 6 bases and 6 bases respectively, with 24 bases between them. CDR3 length equals 16 residues. CDR3 in DNA: TGTGCCAGCAGTCTTATACCGGGGGCCGGGCCGCTCGAGCAGTACTTC. This gives the protein CASSLIPGAGPLEQYF.

The chain couples TRBV29-1 to TRBJ2-7, with 8 bases fitting TRBD2. The trim removed 6 bases at V and 6 bases at J, leaving 10 bases unmatched. Per germline, CDR1 SQVTM and CDR2 ANQGSEA. The CDR3 loop spans 13 amino acids. CDR3 nucleotides: TGCAGCGTGGGGGGAGTACTAGCGGTCGAGCAGTACTTC. It specifies CSVGGVLAVEQYF.

The chain links TRBV5-6 to TRBJ2-5, with TRBD2 matching 7 bases. J gave up 3 bases and V 3 bases, and 11 bases lay outside the gene matches. Germline CDR1 reads SGHDT; CDR2 reads YYEEEE. The length of the CDR3 is 16 residues. This chain's CDR3 is CASSWSGTRIEETQYF. Here the CDR3 DNA reads TGTGCCAGCAGCTGGAGCGGGACGCGGATCGAAGAGACCCAGTACTTC.

The chain is built from TRBV5-6 and TRBJ2-5, with 11 bases fitting TRBD2. The CDR3 length is 16 residues. Trimming cost V 0 bases and J 5 bases; bases outside gene matches: 6. The V gene's germline CDR1 is SGHDT and CDR2 YYEEEE. This CDR3 is CASSLVSGGARETQYF. CDR3 coding DNA: TGTGCCAGCAGCTTGGTTAGCGGGGGGGCCCGCGAGACCCAGTACTTC.

The table lists this clone with a few counts. The J gene is TRBJ2-1, the V gene TRBV29-1; D is ambiguous. Trimming shortened V by 3 bases and J by 6 bases, and 9 bases separated the two germline ends. Germline values: CDR1 SQVTM, CDR2 ANQGSEA. CDR3 size: 12 residues. Here the CDR3 DNA reads TGCAGCGTTGAGGAACAGAGCAATGAGCAGTTCTTC. Residues: CSVEEQSNEQFF.

A few counts support this clone. The same CDR3 arises from other DNA sequences in this sample as well. The CDR3 spells CAWSVLQGYGYTF. The CDR3 coding sequence is TGTGCCTGGAGTGTACTACAGGGCTATGGCTACACCTTC. The V call is TRBV30, the J call TRBJ1-2; perhaps TRBD1 as D (6 bases). CDR3 length equals 13 residues. The V gene lost 0 bases and the J gene lost 4 bases, with 9 bases spanning the gap. CDR1 and CDR2 (germline): GTSNPN, SVGIG (reference sequence). Based on the CDR3 plus reference TRBV30 and TRBJ1-2, the full variable domain is SQTIHQWPATLVQPVGSPLSLECTVEGTSNPNLYWYRQAAGRGLQLLFYSVGIGQISSEVPQNLSASRPQDRQFILSSKKLLLSDSGFYLCAWSVLQGYGYTFGSGTRLTVV.

The chain couples TRBV6-5 to TRBJ2-7; TRBD1 matches 7 bases. With 2 bases clipped from V and 3 bases from J, the junction kept 10 bases outside the gene matches. This CDR3 is 16 amino acids long. Germline V lookup: CDR1 MNHEY, CDR2 SVGAGI. The CDR3 protein is CASSYRVRAGGYEQYF. CDR3 DNA: TGTGCCAGCAGTTACAGGGTTAGGGCAGGGGGCTACGAGCAGTACTTC.

The V call is TRBV4-2, the J call TRBJ2-3, with D hard to call. The CDR3 has 18 residues. The germline CDR1 and CDR2 sequences are LGHNA and YNFKEQ. V lost 0 bases, J lost 0 bases, and 16 bases lay in between. This CDR3 reads CASSQDLSLPYSTDTQYF. The CDR3 region has the DNA TGTGCCAGCAGCCAAGATCTCTCATTACCCTATAGCACAGATACGCAGTATTTT.

V usage is TRBV27 and J usage is TRBJ1-1, with D perhaps TRBD1 (6 bases). Germline CDR1 reads MNHEY; CDR2 reads SMNVEV (reference sequence). Deletions cut 6 bases from V and 2 bases from J, with 13 bases between. The CDR3 is made up of 14 amino acids. The CDR3 DNA sequence: TGTGCCAGCAGCGCGAACAGGGAAAACACTGAAGCTTTCTTT. It is translated as CASSANRENTEAFF.

The chain couples TRBV19 to TRBJ1-1; D remains unclear. The germline V and J ends were trimmed by 5 bases and 4 bases, with 8 bases remaining between them. Germline assignment: CDR1 LNHDA and CDR2 SQIVND (reference sequence). This CDR3 comprises 12 residues. CDR3 amino acids: CASSDGFTEAFF. CDR3 nucleotide sequence: TGTGCCAGTAGTGATGGGTTCACTGAAGCTTTCTTT.